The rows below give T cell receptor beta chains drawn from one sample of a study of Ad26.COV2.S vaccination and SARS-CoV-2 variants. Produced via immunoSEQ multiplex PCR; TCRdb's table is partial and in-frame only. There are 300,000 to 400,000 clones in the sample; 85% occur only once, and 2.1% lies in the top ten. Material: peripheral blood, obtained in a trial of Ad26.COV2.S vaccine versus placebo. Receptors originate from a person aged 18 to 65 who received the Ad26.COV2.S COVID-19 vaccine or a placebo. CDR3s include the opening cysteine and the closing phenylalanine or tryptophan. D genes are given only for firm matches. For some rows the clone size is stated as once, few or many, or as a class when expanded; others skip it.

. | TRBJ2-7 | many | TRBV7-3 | CASSPSGSYEQYF | TGTGCCAGCAGCCCAAGTGGGTCCTACGAGCAGTACTTC
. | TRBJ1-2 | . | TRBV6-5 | CASSQATGMGYTF | TGTGCCAGCAGTCAGGCTACAGGGATGGGCTACACCTTC
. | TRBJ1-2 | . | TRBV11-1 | CASSLARAGGYTF | TGTGCCAGCAGCTTAGCGAGGGCAGGCGGCTACACCTTC
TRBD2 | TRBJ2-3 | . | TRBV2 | CASSYRLAGGTSDTQYF | TGTGCCAGCAGTTACCGACTAGCGGGGGGCACGTCAGATACGCAGTATTTT
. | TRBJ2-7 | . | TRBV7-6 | CASSLQQVPSYEQYF | TGTGCCAGCAGCTTACAACAGGTCCCCTCCTACGAGCAGTACTTC
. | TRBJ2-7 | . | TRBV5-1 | CASSLVPESSYEQYF | TGCGCCAGCAGCTTGGTTCCCGAGAGCTCCTACGAGCAGTACTTC
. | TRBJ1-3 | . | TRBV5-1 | CASSFSPSGNTIYF | TGCGCCAGCAGCTTTAGCCCCTCTGGAAACACCATATATTTT
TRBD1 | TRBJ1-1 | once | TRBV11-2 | CASSWDRVRLEAFF | TGTGCCAGCAGCTGGGACAGGGTCCGACTCGAAGCTTTCTTT
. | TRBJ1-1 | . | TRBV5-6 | CASSADLNTEAFF | TGTGCCAGCAGCGCGGACCTGAACACTGAAGCTTTCTTT
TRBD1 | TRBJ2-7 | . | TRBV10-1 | CASSYGQGPYEQYF | TGCGCCAGCAGTTATGGACAGGGTCCCTACGAGCAGTACTTC
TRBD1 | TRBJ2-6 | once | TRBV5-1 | CASSLAGGSGANVLTF | TGCGCCAGCAGTCTAGCAGGGGGCTCTGGGGCCAACGTCCTGACTTTC
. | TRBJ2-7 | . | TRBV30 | CAGGGNDYEQYF | TGTGCCGGAGGGGGCAATGATTACGAGCAGTACTTC
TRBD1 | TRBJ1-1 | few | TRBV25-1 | CASRITGGTEAFF | TGTGCCAGCAGGATAACAGGGGGCACTGAAGCTTTCTTT
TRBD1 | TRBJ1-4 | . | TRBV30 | CAWSPMTGYREKLFF | TGTGCCTGGAGTCCGATGACAGGGTATCGTGAAAAACTGTTTTTT
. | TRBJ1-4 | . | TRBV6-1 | CASSEGWTWEKLFF | TGTGCCAGCAGTGAAGGCTGGACTTGGGAAAAACTGTTTTTT
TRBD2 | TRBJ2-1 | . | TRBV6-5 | CAVHGASGVNEQFF | TGTGCCGTTCATGGGGCTAGCGGGGTCAATGAGCAGTTCTTC
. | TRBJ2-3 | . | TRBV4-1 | CASSRHLETDTQYF | TGCGCCAGCAGCCGACACCTGGAGACAGATACGCAGTATTTT
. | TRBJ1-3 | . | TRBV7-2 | CASSTQGHTIYF | TGTGCCAGCAGCACCCAGGGTCACACCATATATTTT
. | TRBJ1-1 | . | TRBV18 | CASSLSGQTNTEAFF | TGTGCCAGCTCACTGTCAGGACAGACGAACACTGAAGCTTTCTTT
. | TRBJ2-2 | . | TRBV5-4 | CASSLRGPLDNTGELFF | TGTGCCAGCAGCTTGAGAGGTCCCCTAGATAACACCGGGGAGCTGTTTTTT
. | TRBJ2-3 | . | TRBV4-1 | CASSQDGKGPRTDTQYF | TGCGCCAGCAGCCAAGACGGGAAGGGACCCCGCACAGATACGCAGTATTTT
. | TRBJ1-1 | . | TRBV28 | CASSLGLARGVATEAFF | TGTGCCAGCAGTTTGGGGTTGGCGAGGGGGGTCGCCACTGAAGCTTTCTTT
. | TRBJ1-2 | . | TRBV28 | CASSFPGNYGYTF | TGTGCCAGCAGTTTTCCCGGGAACTATGGCTACACCTTC
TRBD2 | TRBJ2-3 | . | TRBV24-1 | CATSDRTSGVDTQYF | TGTGCCACCAGTGATAGAACTAGCGGGGTAGATACGCAGTATTTT
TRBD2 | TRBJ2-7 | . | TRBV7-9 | CASSLGGTKTYEQYF | TGTGCCAGCAGCTTAGGCGGGACTAAAACCTACGAGCAGTACTTC
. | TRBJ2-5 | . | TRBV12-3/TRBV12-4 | CASSLWPQETQYF | TGTGCCAGCAGTTTGTGGCCCCAAGAGACCCAGTACTTC
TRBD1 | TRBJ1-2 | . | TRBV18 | CASSPGTALYGYTF | TGTGCCAGCTCACCTGGGACAGCCCTCTATGGCTACACCTTC
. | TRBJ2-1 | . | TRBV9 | CASSVVTSSRNEQFF | TGTGCCAGCAGCGTAGTAACGTCCTCGCGGAATGAGCAGTTCTTC
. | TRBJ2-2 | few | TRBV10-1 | CASSERRGTGELFF | TGCGCCAGCAGTGAGCGGAGGGGGACCGGGGAGCTGTTTTTT